A selection of T cell receptor beta chains follows, all from one sample in a study of shared clonotypes between healthy human individuals. Generated by immunoSEQ multiplex PCR, the TCRdb table keeps only in-frame clones and is missing some. The data contain around 79,000 clones, 60% to 70% of them singletons. Input material: memory CD8+ T cells sorted from blood. Source of these receptors: a man aged 25-45 years in good health. Each CDR3 is given with its conserved first and last residue. The D gene is left open where the match is weak. Clone size appears in some rows only: once, few, many, or a class for an expanded clone.

J,V,size,D,DNA,CDR3
TRBJ1-5,TRBV4-3,.,TRBD1,TGCGCCAGCAGCCAAGATGGTACAGGGGCAGGACAGCCCCAGCATTTT,CASSQDGTGAGQPQHF
TRBJ2-4,TRBV7-8,.,.,TGTGCCAGCAGCTTAAGGGGGGGCTCCCTTCTAAACATTCAGTACTTC,CASSLRGGSLLNIQYF
TRBJ2-5,TRBV30,.,.,TGTGCCTGGAACAGGGACACTTACCAAGAGACCCAGTACTTC,CAWNRDTYQETQYF
TRBJ2-5,TRBV2,once,TRBD1,TGTGCCAGCAGTGGCCCGGGACAGCAAGAGACCCAGTACTTC,CASSGPGQQETQYF
TRBJ2-3,TRBV27,.,.,TGTGCCAGCAGTTCTCTCGGAGATACGCAGTATTTT,CASSSLGDTQYF
TRBJ1-1,TRBV9,.,.,TGTGCCAGCAGCGTAGGCGGGGGGAAGGTCGGTGAAGCTTTCTTT,CASSVGGGKVGEAFF
TRBJ2-7,TRBV28,.,TRBD2,TGTGCCAGCAGTTCAGCGGGAGTCTACGAGCAGTACTTC,CASSSAGVYEQYF
TRBJ1-2,TRBV9,.,TRBD1,TGTGCCAGCAGCCCGGACAGGGGGCAAGAAGACTATGGCTACACCTTC,CASSPDRGQEDYGYTF
TRBJ2-7,TRBV7-2,many,.,TGTGCCAGCAGCTTAGCGGGGAGTGGCTACGAGCAGTACTTC,CASSLAGSGYEQYF
TRBJ2-7,TRBV6-6,.,.,TGTGTGATAAGTAGCGGCTCCTACGAGCAGTACTTC,CVISSGSYEQYF
TRBJ2-7,TRBV28,.,.,TGTGCCAGCAGCCCTCCACATCTGGAATCCTACGAGCAGTACTTC,CASSPPHLESYEQYF
TRBJ1-4,TRBV6-5,.,.,TGTGCCAGCAGACGGACGCAGGGTGAAAAACTGTTTTTT,CASRRTQGEKLFF
TRBJ2-7,TRBV2,many,TRBD2,TGTGCCAGCAGTGGAATTAGCGGGTGGAGCTCCTACGAGCAGTACTTC,CASSGISGWSSYEQYF
TRBJ2-5,TRBV28,.,TRBD2,TGTGCCAGCAGTTTAAGAGCTCTAGCGGGGAAAGAGACCCAGTACTTC,CASSLRALAGKETQYF
TRBJ2-5,TRBV6-1,many,.,TGTGCCAGCAGGGAACGGCCAGAGACCCAGTACTTC,CASRERPETQYF
TRBJ2-3,TRBV7-6,.,.,TGTGCCAGCAGCTCGACGGGGGACCGCTATACAGATACGCAGTATTTT,CASSSTGDRYTDTQYF
TRBJ2-1,TRBV29-1,once,TRBD1,TGCAGCAGTTACAGGGGCAGCAATGAGCAGTTCTTC,CSSYRGSNEQFF
TRBJ1-2,TRBV28,.,.,TGTGCCAGCAGTTTAGGGGGGACCTATGGCTACACCTTC,CASSLGGTYGYTF
TRBJ2-5,TRBV19,few,TRBD2,TGTGCCAGTGGACTAGCGGGAGTGGAGACCCAGTACTTC,CASGLAGVETQYF
TRBJ2-7,TRBV7-3,once,.,TGTGCCAGCAGCTTGGAGTCGTCCACCTACGAGCAGTACTTC,CASSLESSTYEQYF
TRBJ1-4,TRBV7-9,few,.,TGTGCCAGCAGCGCAACAGGACAGAATGAAAAACTGTTTTTT,CASSATGQNEKLFF
TRBJ1-2,TRBV28,.,.,TGTGCCAGCAGCCCCCCCCCGGACAGTCCATATGGCTACACCTTC,CASSPPPDSPYGYTF
TRBJ2-1,TRBV7-8,few,.,TGTGCCAGCAGCCCAACGACCCTCCGGAATGAGCAGTTCTTC,CASSPTTLRNEQFF
TRBJ2-7,TRBV4-3,.,TRBD2,TGCGCCAGCAGCCAAGTTGGGACTAGCGGATACGAGCAGTACTTC,CASSQVGTSGYEQYF
TRBJ1-2,TRBV7-9,.,.,TGTGCCAGCAGCTTAGTTTTAGCCTTCTATGGCTACACCTTC,CASSLVLAFYGYTF
TRBJ2-2,TRBV10-1,.,TRBD2,TGCGCCAGCAGCTCCGGACTAGCGGGAGGGCCCGCGGCCCGGGAGCTGTTTTTT,CASSSGLAGGPAARELFF
TRBJ1-1,TRBV2,.,.,TGTGCCAGCATTAAGGGAACTGAAGCTTTCTTT,CASIKGTEAFF
TRBJ2-7,TRBV28,few,TRBD2,TGTGCCAGCAGTTTACCTCTCGGGACTAGCGGGAGCTCCTACGAGCAGTACTTC,CASSLPLGTSGSSYEQYF
TRBJ2-3,TRBV6-4,.,TRBD2,TGTGCCAGCGGGCGGGAGAGCACAGATACGCAGTATTTT,CASGRESTDTQYF
TRBJ2-7,TRBV13,.,TRBD1,TGTGCCAGCAGCCTCCAGGGGGCAAACTACGAGCAGTACTTC,CASSLQGANYEQYF
TRBJ2-3,TRBV2,.,TRBD1,TGTGCCAGCAAGGGGGCCTCTATCACAGATACGCAGTATTTT,CASKGASITDTQYF
TRBJ2-1,TRBV11-1,.,.,TGTGCCAGCAGCCCCTTCCCAACTGGGCACAATGAGCAGTTCTTC,CASSPFPTGHNEQFF
TRBJ1-1,TRBV19,.,.,TGTGCCAGTTCTCTCAAACTGGGTGAAGCTTTCTTT,CASSLKLGEAFF
TRBJ2-7,TRBV29-1,.,.,TGCAGCGCAGTTCGCGGGGACTCCTACGAGCAGTACTTC,CSAVRGDSYEQYF
TRBJ1-1,TRBV5-6,.,.,TGTGCCAGCAGCTTGGCGGCGGCAAGGAACACTGAAGCTTTCTTT,CASSLAAARNTEAFF
TRBJ2-6,TRBV27,.,.,TGTGCCAGCAGACTCGGTGTGGATGGGGCCAACGTCCTGACTTTC,CASRLGVDGANVLTF
TRBJ2-2,TRBV4-3,.,.,TGCGCCAGCAGCCCGACATTAGCTCCCGGGGAGCTGTTTTTT,CASSPTLAPGELFF
TRBJ2-4,TRBV11-2,.,TRBD2,TGTGCCAGCAGCTTGGGGACTAGCGGGAGTGACATTCAGTACTTC,CASSLGTSGSDIQYF
TRBJ2-3,TRBV7-3,.,.,TGTGCCAGCAGCTTAATGCACCTCACAGATACGCAGTATTTT,CASSLMHLTDTQYF
TRBJ2-3,TRBV6-6,.,.,TGTGCCAGCAAGGCAGGACCCGGTGTAGGTACGCAGTATTTT,CASKAGPGVGTQYF
TRBJ2-5,TRBV14,once,TRBD1,TGTGCCAGCAGCCACCTAATGACAGGGGGGGAAGAGACCCAGTACTTC,CASSHLMTGGEETQYF